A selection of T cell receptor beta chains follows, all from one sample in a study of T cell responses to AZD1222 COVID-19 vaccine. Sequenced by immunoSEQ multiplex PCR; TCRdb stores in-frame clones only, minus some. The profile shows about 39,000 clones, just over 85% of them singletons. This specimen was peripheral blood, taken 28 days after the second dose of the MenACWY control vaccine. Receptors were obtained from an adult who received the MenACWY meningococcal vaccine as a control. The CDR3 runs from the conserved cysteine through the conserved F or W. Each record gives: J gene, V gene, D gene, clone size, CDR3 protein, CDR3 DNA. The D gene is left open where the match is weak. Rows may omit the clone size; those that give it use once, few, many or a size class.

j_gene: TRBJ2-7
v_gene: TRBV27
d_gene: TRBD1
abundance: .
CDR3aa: CASSLGVSQGAYEQYF
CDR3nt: TGTGCCAGCAGTTTAGGGGTCTCACAGGGGGCCTACGAGCAGTACTTC

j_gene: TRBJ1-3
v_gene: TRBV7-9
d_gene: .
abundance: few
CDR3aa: CASSLYAGGNTIYF
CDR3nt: TGTGCCAGCAGCTTATATGCAGGAGGAAACACCATATATTTT

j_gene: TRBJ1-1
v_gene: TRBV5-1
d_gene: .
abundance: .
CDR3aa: CASSLGAANTEAFF
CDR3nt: TGCGCCAGCAGCTTGGGGGCAGCCAACACTGAAGCTTTCTTT

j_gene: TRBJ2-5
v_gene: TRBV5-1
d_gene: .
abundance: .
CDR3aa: CASSLVGSYQETQYF
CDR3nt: TGCGCCAGCAGCTTGGTCGGATCGTACCAAGAGACCCAGTACTTC

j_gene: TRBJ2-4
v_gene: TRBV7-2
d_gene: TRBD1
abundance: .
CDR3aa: CASSLGTGRDIQYF
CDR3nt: TGTGCCAGCAGCTTGGGGACAGGCCGGGACATTCAGTACTTC

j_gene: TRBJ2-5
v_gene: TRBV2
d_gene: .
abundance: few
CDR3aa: CASSFDRTQYF
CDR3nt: TGTGCCAGCAGCTTCGACAGGACCCAGTACTTC

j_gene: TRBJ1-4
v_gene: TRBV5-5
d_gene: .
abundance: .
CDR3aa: CASSPRGLVRTNEKLFF
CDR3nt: TGTGCCAGCAGCCCGCGGGGACTTGTGCGGACTAATGAAAAACTGTTTTTT

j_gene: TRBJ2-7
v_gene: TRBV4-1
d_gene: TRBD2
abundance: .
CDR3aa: CASSHLSGRAYEQYF
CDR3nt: TGCGCCAGCAGCCACCTTAGCGGGAGGGCCTACGAGCAGTACTTC

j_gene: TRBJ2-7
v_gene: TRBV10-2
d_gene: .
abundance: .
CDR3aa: CASNPGPTYEQYF
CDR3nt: TGCGCCAGCAATCCAGGTCCTACCTACGAGCAGTACTTC

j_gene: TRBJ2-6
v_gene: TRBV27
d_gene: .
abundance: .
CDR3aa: CASSSRTGPGANVLTF
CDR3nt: TGTGCCAGCAGTTCCCGGACGGGACCCGGGGCCAACGTCCTGACTTTC

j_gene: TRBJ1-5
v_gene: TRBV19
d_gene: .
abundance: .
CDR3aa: CASSIGALKAQHF
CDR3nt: TGTGCCAGTAGTATAGGGGCCTTGAAAGCCCAGCATTTT

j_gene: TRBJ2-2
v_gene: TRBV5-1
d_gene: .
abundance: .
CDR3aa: CASSPGGAGELFF
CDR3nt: TGCGCCAGCAGCCCGGGGGGCGCCGGGGAGCTGTTTTTT

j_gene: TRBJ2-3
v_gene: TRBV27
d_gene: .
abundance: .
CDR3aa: CASIGTKRLKNTQYF
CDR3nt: TGTGCCAGCATTGGCACAAAGAGGTTGAAAAATACGCAGTATTTT

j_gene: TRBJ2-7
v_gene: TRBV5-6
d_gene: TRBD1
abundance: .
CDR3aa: CASSLSGTGAYYEQYF
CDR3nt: TGTGCCAGCAGCTTGTCCGGGACAGGGGCTTACTACGAGCAGTACTTC

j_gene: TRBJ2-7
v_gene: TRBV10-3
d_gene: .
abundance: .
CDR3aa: CAISETFWDVQTSEQYF
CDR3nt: TGTGCCATCAGTGAGACCTTCTGGGACGTTCAAACGAGCGAGCAGTACTTC

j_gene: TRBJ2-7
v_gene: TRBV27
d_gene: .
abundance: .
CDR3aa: CASSSPRPSYEQYF
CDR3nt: TGTGCCAGCAGTTCTCCTCGCCCCTCCTACGAGCAGTACTTC

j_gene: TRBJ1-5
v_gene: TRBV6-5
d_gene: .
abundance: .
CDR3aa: CASSLDTPNPNQPQHF
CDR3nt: TGTGCCAGCAGTTTGGACACCCCGAACCCGAATCAGCCCCAGCATTTT

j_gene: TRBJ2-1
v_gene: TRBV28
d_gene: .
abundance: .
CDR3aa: CASSFRTYNEQFF
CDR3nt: TGTGCCAGCAGTTTCAGGACCTACAATGAGCAGTTCTTC

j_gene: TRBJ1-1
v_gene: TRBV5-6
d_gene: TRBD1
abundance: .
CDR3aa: CASTRTGGVGNTEAFF
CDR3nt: TGTGCCAGCACTCGGACAGGGGGCGTCGGAAACACTGAAGCTTTCTTT

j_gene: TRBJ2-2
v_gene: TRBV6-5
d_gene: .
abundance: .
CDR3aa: CASIRTVNTGELFF
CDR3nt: TGTGCCAGCATTCGGACGGTGAACACCGGGGAGCTGTTTTTT

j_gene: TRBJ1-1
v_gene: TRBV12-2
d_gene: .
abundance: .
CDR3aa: CASRFLRGTVNTEAFF
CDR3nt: TGTGCAAGTCGCTTCCTCAGGGGTACGGTGAACACTGAAGCTTTCTTT

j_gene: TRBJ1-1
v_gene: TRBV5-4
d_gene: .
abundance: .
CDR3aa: CASFAYDWVMNTEAFF
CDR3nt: TGTGCCAGCTTCGCATATGATTGGGTCATGAACACTGAAGCTTTCTTT

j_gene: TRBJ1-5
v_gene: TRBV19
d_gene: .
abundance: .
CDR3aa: CASSTDSNQPQHF
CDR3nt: TGTGCCAGTAGTACCGACAGCAATCAGCCCCAGCATTTT

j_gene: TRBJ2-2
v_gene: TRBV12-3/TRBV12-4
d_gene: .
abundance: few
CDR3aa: CASSWARELFF
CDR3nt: TGTGCCAGCAGTTGGGCCCGGGAGCTGTTTTTT

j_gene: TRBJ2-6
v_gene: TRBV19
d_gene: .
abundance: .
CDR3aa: CASSIVKGIDSGANVLTF
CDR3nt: TGTGCCAGTAGTATCGTAAAGGGCATTGACTCTGGGGCCAACGTCCTGACTTTC

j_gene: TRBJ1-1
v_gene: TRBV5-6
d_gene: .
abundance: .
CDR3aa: CASSLARWTEAFF
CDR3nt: TGTGCCAGCAGCTTGGCCCGGTGGACTGAAGCTTTCTTT

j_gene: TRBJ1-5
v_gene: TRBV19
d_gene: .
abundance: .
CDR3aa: CASSIDLAKPQHF
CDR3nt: TGTGCCAGTAGTATAGATCTGGCAAAGCCCCAGCATTTT

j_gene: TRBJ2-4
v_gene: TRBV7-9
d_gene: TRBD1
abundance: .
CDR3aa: CASSEGQPLSKNIQYF
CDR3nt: TGTGCCAGCAGCGAGGGACAGCCGTTATCCAAAAACATTCAGTACTTC

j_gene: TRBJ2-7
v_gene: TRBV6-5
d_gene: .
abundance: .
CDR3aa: CASTKGGGWEYEQYF
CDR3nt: TGTGCCAGCACCAAGGGAGGGGGCTGGGAATACGAGCAGTACTTC

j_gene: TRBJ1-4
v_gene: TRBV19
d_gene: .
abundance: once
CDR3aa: CASSIATEGAKDEKLFF
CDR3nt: TGTGCCAGTAGTATAGCGACTGAGGGCGCAAAGGATGAAAAACTGTTTTTT

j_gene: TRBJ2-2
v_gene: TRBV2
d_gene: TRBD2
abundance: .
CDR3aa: CASTGLAVYTGELFF
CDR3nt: TGTGCCAGCACGGGACTAGCGGTTTACACCGGGGAGCTGTTTTTT